This T cell receptor (beta chain) was profiled in a study of T cells in Graves' hyperthyroidism and ophthalmopathy. This clonotype was detected ten times or more. Antigen unknown. The germline V gene encodes CDR1 KGHSH and CDR2 LQKENI. CDR3 size: 17 residues. V was trimmed by 0 bases and J by 4 bases, leaving 18 bases between them. The source material, RNA transcripts, was used to amplify TCR beta CDR3 regions. During a first-round RT-PCR of the TCR CDR3, the HTBI primer set was used. TCRdb itself ran the multiplex PCR reads through MiXCR, one entry per CDR3 protein. The repertoire consists of about 300,000 distinct CDR3 sequences, with roughly 13% occurring once and the leading ten covering about 8%. Newly diagnosed patients aged 18 to 65 had hyperthyroidism of under 2 months' duration. Study-level results: Most expanded thyroid clonotypes above 0.001 recurred in blood.

V gene TRBV18 combines with J gene TRBJ1-2; D uncertain. The receptor's source is a woman aged 30 to 39 with Graves' hyperthyroidism that later progressed to Graves' ophthalmopathy. Sequenced: blood. CDR3 protein: CASSPPLDGAVLYGYTF. The CDR3 DNA reads as TGTGCCAGCTCACCACCCCTGGACGGCGCAGTGCTCTATGGCTACACCTTC.